The T cell receptor beta chain described here comes from a study of T cells in Graves' hyperthyroidism and ophthalmopathy. RNA transcripts provided the source from which TCR beta CDR3 regions were amplified. Primed by the HTBI set, a first-round RT-PCR was run on the TCR CDR3. TCRdb reprocessed the multiplex PCR reads via MiXCR and lists one record per CDR3 protein. The sample lists more than 500,000 distinct CDR3 sequences, around 46% occurring once. The germline V gene has CDR1 SGHAT and CDR2 FQNNGV. V shed 1 base and J 4 bases; nucleotides not matched to a gene: 4. The CDR3 runs 15 residues. Every diagnosis used clinical symptoms, serum thyroxine and TRAb, thyroid ultrasound and orbital computed tomography.

The sample taken for sequencing was peripheral blood or thyroid tissue (not recorded which). The rearrangement uses TRBV11-2 and TRBJ2-3; 8 bases are shared with TRBD2. This sequence originates from an adult woman with Graves' disease, either hyperthyroidism or ophthalmopathy (not recorded which). The CDR3: CASSLGLAGPDTQYF. CDR3 nucleotides: TGTGCCAGCAGCTTAGGGCTAGCGGGCCCAGATACGCAGTATTTT.